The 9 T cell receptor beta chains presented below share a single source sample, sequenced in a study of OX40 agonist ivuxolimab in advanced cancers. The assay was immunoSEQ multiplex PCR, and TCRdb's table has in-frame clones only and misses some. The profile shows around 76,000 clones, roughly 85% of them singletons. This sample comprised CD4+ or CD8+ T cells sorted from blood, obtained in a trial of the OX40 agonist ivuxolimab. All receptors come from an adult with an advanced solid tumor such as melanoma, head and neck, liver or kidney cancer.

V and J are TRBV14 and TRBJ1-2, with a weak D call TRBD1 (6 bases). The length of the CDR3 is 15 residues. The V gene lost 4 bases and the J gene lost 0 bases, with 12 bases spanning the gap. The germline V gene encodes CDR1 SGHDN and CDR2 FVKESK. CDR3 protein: CASSLWDISNYGYTF. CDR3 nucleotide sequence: TGTGCCAGCAGCCTTTGGGACATTTCTAACTATGGCTACACCTTC.

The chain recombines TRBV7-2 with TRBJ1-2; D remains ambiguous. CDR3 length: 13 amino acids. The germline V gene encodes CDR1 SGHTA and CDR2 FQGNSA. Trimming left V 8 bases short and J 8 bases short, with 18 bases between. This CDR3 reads CASGRDLISGYTF. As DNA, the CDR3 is TGTGCCAGCGGAAGGGATCTAATTTCGGGCTACACCTTC. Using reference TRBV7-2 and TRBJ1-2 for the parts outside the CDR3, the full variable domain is GAGVSQSPSNKVTEKGKDVELRCDPISGHTALYWYRQSLGQGLEFLIYFQGNSAPDKSGLPSDRFSAERTGGSVSTLTIQRTQQEDSAVYLCASGRDLISGYTFGSGTRLTVV.

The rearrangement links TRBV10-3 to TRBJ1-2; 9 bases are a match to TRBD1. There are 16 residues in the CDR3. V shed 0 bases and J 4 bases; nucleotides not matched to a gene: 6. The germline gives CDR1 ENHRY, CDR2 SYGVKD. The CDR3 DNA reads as TGTGCCATCAGTGAGTCGAGGGACAGGGCTCGCTATGGCTACACCTTC. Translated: CAISESRDRARYGYTF.

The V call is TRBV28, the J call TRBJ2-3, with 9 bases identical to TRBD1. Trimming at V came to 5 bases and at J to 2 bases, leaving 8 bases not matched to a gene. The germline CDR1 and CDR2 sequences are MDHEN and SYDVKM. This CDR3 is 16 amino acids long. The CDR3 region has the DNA TGTGCCAGCAGTAAAGTGACAGGGGGAGTCACAGATACGCAGTATTTT. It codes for CASSKVTGGVTDTQYF.

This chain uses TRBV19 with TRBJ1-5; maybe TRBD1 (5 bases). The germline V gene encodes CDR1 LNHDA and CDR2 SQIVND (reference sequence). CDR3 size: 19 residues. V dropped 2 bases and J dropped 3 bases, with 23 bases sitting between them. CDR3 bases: TGTGCCAGTAGTATAAGGCAGGGCGGGCGTGGGGAGTACAATCAGCCCCAGCATTTT. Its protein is CASSIRQGGRGEYNQPQHF.

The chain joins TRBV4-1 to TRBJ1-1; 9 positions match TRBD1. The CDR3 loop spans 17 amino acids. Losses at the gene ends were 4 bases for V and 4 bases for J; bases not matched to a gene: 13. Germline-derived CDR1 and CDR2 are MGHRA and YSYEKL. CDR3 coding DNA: TGCGCCAGCAGCCCTGGAGGCAACAGGGGGCTGGGCACTGAAGCTTTCTTT. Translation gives CASSPGGNRGLGTEAFF.

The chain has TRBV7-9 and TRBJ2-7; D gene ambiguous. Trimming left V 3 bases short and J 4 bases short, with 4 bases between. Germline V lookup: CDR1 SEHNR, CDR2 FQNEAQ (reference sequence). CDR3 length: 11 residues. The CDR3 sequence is CASSFLYEQYF. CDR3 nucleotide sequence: TGTGCCAGCAGCTTCCTGTACGAGCAGTACTTC.

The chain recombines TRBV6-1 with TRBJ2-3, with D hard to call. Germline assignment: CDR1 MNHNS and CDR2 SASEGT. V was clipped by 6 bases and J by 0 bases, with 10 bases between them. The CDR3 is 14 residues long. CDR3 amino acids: CASRKGISTDTQYF. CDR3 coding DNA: TGTGCCAGCAGGAAGGGCATTAGCACAGATACGCAGTATTTT.

CDR3 nucleotides: TGTGCCACCCGGGACAGGGATACTGAAGCTTTCTTT. Protein product: CATRDRDTEAFF. The chain carries TRBV10-3 and TRBJ1-1; 9 bases align to TRBD1. The V gene's germline CDR1 is ENHRY and CDR2 SYGVKD. Trimming at V came to 10 bases and at J to 5 bases, leaving 5 bases not matched to a gene. The CDR3 has 12 residues.